This T cell receptor beta chain was captured in a study of CD8 T cells in Susac syndrome. Overall study findings and caveats: As the study acknowledged, the number of individuals in its TCR sequencing and HLA analysis was relatively small.

With regard to this clonotype: No antigen is known for it.

Deletions cut 5 bases from V and 3 bases from J, with 23 bases between. Germline CDR1 SNHLY, CDR2 FYNNEI. The CDR3 length is 18 residues. cDNA came from 0.5 to 1 ug RNA primed by random hexamers. MiXCR, applied by TCRdb to the immunoSEQ multiplex PCR reads, yields one record per CDR3 protein. The data contain 210,000 or so distinct CDR3 sequences, roughly nine tenths of them singletons. This TCR derives from a human donor with multiple sclerosis. The V and J genes are TRBV2 and TRBJ2-1; D may be TRBD2 (6 bases). Material: CD8+ T cells from PBMCs. CDR3 loop: CASSKQEGPSSFYNEQFF. The CDR3 DNA is TGTGCCAGCAGTAAGCAGGAGGGCCCCTCTTCTTTCTACAATGAGCAGTTCTTC.